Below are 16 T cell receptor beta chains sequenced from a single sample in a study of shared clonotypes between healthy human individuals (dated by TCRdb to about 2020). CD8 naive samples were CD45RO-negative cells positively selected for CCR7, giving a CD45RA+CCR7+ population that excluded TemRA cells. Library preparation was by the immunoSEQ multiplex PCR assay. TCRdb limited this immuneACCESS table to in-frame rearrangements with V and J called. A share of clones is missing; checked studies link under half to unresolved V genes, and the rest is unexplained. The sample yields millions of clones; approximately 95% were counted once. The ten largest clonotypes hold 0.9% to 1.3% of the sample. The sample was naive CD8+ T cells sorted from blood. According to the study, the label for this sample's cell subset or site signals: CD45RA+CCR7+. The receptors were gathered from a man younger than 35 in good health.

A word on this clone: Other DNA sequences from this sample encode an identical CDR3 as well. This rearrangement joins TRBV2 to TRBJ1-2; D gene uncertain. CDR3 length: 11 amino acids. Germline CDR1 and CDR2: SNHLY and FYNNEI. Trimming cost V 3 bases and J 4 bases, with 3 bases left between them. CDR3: CASSDSYGYTF. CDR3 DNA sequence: TGTGCCAGCAGTGACAGCTATGGCTACACCTTC.

In DNA form, the CDR3 reads TGTGCCAGTAGTACCGACAGATACAATGAGCAGTTCTTC. This sequence encodes CASSTDRYNEQFF. This chain connects TRBV19 to TRBJ2-1, with D perhaps matching TRBD1 (5 bases). The CDR3 is 13 amino acids. V lost 4 bases, J lost 4 bases, and 8 bases lay in between. Germline V gene data show CDR1 as LNHDA and CDR2 as SQIVND (reference sequence).

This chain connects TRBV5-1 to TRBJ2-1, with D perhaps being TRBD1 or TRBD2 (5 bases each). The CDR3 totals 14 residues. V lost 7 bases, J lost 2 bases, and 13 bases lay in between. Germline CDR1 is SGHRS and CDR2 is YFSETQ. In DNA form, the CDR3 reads TGCGCCAGCCGCTGGGACGGACCCTACAATGAGCAGTTCTTC. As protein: CASRWDGPYNEQFF.

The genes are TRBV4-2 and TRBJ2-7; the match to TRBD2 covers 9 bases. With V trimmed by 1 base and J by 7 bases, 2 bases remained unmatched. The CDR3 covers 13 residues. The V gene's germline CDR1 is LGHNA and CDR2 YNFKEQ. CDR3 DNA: TGTGCCAGCAGCCAAGGGCTAGCGGGGGAGCAGTACTTC. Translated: CASSQGLAGEQYF.

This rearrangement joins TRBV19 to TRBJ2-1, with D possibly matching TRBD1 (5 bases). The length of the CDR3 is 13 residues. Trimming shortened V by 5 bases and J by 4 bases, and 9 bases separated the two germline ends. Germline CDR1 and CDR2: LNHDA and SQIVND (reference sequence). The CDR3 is CASSHDSYNEQFF. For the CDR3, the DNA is TGTGCCAGTAGTCATGACAGTTACAATGAGCAGTTCTTC.

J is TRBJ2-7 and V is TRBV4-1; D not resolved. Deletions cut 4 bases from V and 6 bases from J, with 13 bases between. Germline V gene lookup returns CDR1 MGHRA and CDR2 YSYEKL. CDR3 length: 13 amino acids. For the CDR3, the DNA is TGCGCCAGCAGCCCAGACGTAATAAGCGAGCAGTACTTC. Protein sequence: CASSPDVISEQYF.

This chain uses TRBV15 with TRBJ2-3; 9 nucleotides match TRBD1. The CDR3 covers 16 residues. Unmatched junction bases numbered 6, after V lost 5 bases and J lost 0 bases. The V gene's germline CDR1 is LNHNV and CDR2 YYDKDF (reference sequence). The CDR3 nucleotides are TGTGCCACCAGCCAGGGGGGACAGGGTAGCACAGATACGCAGTATTTT. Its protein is CATSQGGQGSTDTQYF.

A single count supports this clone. The CDR3 sequence is CASSWTPKTYEQYF. The CDR3, as DNA: TGTGCCAGCAGTTGGACACCCAAAACCTACGAGCAGTACTTC. The chain combines TRBV2 with TRBJ2-7; maybe TRBD1 (5 bases). V lost 5 bases and J 2 bases, leaving 13 bases between the germline ends. Germline V gene sequence: CDR1 SNHLY, CDR2 FYNNEI. The CDR3 loop spans 14 amino acids.

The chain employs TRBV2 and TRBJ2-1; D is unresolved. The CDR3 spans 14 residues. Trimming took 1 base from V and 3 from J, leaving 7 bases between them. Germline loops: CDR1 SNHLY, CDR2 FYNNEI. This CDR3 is CASSEGFNYNEQFF. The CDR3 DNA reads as TGTGCCAGCAGTGAAGGGTTTAACTACAATGAGCAGTTCTTC.

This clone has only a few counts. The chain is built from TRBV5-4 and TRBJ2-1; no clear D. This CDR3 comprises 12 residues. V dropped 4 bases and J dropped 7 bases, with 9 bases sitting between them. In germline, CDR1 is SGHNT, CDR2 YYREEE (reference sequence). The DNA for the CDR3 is TGTGCCAGCAGCGGCCTCGGTAATGAGCAGTTCTTC. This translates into CASSGLGNEQFF.

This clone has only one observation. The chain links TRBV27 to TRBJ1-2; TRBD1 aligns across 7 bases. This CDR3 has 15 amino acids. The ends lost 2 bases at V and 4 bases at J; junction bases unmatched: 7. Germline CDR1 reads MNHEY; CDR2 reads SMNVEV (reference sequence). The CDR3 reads CASSLNRGFGYGYTF. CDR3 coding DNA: TGTGCCAGCAGTTTAAACAGGGGCTTTGGCTATGGCTACACCTTC.

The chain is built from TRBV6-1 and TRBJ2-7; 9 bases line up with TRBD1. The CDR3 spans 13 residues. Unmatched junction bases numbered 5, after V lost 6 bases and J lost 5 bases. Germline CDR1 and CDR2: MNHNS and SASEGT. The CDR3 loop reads CASRVQGANEQYF. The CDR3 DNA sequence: TGTGCCAGCAGGGTACAGGGGGCAAACGAGCAGTACTTC.

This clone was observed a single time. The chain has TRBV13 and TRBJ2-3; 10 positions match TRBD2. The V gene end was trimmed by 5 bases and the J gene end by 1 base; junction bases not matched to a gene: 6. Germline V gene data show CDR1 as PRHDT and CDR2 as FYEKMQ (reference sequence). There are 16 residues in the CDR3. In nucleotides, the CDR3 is TGTGCCAGCAGCACCTCTAGCGGGGGAGGCACAGATACGCAGTATTTT. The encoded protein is CASSTSSGGGTDTQYF.

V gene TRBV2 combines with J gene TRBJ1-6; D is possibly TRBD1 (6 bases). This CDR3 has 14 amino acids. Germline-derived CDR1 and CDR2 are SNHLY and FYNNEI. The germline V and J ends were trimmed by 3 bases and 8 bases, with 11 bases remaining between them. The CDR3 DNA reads TGTGCCAGCAGTGAGGAGGGGGTCGATTCACCCCTCCACTTT. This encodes CASSEEGVDSPLHF.

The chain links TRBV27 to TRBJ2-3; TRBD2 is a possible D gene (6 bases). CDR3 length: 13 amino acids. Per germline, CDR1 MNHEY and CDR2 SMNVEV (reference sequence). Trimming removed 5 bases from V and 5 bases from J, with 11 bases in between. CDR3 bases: TGTGCCAGCAGTGGTTGGGGAGGAGATACGCAGTATTTT. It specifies CASSGWGGDTQYF.

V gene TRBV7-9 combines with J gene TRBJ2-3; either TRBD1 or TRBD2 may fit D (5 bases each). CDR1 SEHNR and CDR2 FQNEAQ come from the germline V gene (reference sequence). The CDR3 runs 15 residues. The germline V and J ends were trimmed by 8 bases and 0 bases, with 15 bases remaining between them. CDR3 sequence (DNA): TGTGCCAGCTCAACCACAGGCGGGAGCACAGATACGCAGTATTTT. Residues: CASSTTGGSTDTQYF.